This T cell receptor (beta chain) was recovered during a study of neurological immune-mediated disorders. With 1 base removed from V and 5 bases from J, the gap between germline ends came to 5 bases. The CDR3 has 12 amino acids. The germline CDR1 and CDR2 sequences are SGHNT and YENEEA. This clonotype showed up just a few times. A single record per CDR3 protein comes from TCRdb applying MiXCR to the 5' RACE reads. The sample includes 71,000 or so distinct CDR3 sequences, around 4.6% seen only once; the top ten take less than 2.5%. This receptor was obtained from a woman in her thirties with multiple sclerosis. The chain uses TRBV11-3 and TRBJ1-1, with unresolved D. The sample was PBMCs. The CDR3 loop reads CASSLAGTEAFF. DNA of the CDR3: TGTGCCAGCAGCTTAGCCGGGACTGAAGCTTTCTTT.